What follows are 14 T cell receptor beta chains derived from one specimen sequenced in a study of cytomegalovirus exposure and HLA in healthy donors. In the PCR, 60 Vbeta and 13 Jbeta primers were used. Sequenced by immunoSEQ multiplex PCR; TCRdb stores in-frame clones only, minus some. This sample has tens of thousands of clones; about 73% occur once, and the top ten carry around 15%. Sequencing was carried out using PBMCs. The receptors stem from a woman aged 50 to 60 in good health and CMV-seropositive.

J is TRBJ2-3 and V is TRBV7-9; 8 nucleotides agree with TRBD1. The CDR3 is 14 amino acids. The germline gives CDR1 SEHNR, CDR2 FQNEAQ (reference sequence). Trimming removed 0 bases from V and 9 bases from J; junction bases left unmatched: 5. DNA for the CDR3: TGTGCCAGCAGCTTAGCAACGGGACAGGCCACGCAGTATTTT. This translates into CASSLATGQATQYF.

The CDR3 loop is CASSVAGVPYEQYF. CDR3 nucleotides: TGTGCCAGCAGCGTAGCAGGGGTTCCCTACGAGCAGTACTTC. This rearrangement joins TRBV9 to TRBJ2-7, with TRBD1 as a possible D gene (6 bases). This CDR3 region has 14 residues. In germline, CDR1 is SGDLS, CDR2 YYNGEE. The germline V and J ends were trimmed by 0 bases and 2 bases, with 9 bases remaining between them.

The V call is TRBV15, the J call TRBJ1-2, with D tentatively TRBD1 (5 bases). Deletions cut 4 bases from V and 8 bases from J, with 17 bases between. The length of the CDR3 is 14 residues. Germline V CDR1 and CDR2: LNHNV, YYDKDF (reference sequence). The CDR3 here is CATSTYGLQGGYTF. The CDR3, as DNA: TGTGCCACCAGCACCTACGGGCTTCAGGGAGGCTACACCTTC.

The chain couples TRBV27 to TRBJ1-1; 10 positions agree with TRBD1. The V and J ends lost 6 bases and 3 bases, in that order; junction bases with no gene match: 10. Germline V gene lookup returns CDR1 MNHEY and CDR2 SMNVEV (reference sequence). The CDR3 extends over 16 amino acids. The CDR3 region is CASRIWGQGLYTEAFF. The CDR3 DNA reads as TGTGCCAGCAGGATATGGGGACAGGGGTTGTACACTGAAGCTTTCTTT.

The genes are TRBV19 and TRBJ2-5, with 8 bases fitting TRBD1. The V gene end was trimmed by 5 bases and the J gene end by 5 bases; junction bases not matched to a gene: 4. The CDR3 loop spans 13 amino acids. Germline CDR1 LNHDA, CDR2 SQIVND (reference sequence). The CDR3, as DNA: TGTGCCAGTAGTCCAGGGGGCTGGGAGACCCAGTACTTC. Amino acids: CASSPGGWETQYF.

This chain joins TRBV19 and TRBJ2-7, with 10 bases identical to TRBD2. The length of the CDR3 is 13 residues. The V segment lost 6 bases and the J segment 7 bases; nucleotides outside the gene matches: 6. Germline V CDR1 and CDR2: LNHDA, SQIVND (reference sequence). The CDR3 nucleotides read TGTGCCAGTAGCACTAGCGGGACGGGGGAGCAGTACTTC. Its protein product is CASSTSGTGEQYF.

V and J are TRBV4-3 and TRBJ2-2; possible D gene TRBD2, 5 bases. CDR1 and CDR2 (germline): LGHNA, YSLEER. CDR3 size: 16 residues. Trimming removed 4 bases at V and 5 bases at J, with 17 bases between. CDR3 region: CASSPHEASGTGELFF. DNA of the CDR3: TGCGCCAGCAGCCCACACGAGGCTTCGGGAACCGGGGAGCTGTTTTTT.

V usage is TRBV28 and J usage is TRBJ1-2; perhaps TRBD1 as D (6 bases). This CDR3 contains 15 residues. V was trimmed by 6 bases and J by 4 bases, leaving 18 bases between them. The germline V gene has CDR1 MDHEN and CDR2 SYDVKM. CDR3 protein: CASSLLSGESYGYTF. CDR3 DNA: TGTGCCAGCAGCCTCTTATCAGGGGAGTCCTATGGCTACACCTTC.

A single count supports this clone. This chain links TRBV7-9 with TRBJ2-1; D possibly corresponds to TRBD2 (6 bases). With 8 bases removed from V and 5 bases from J, the gap between germline ends came to 7 bases. From germline, CDR1 is SEHNR and CDR2 FQNEAQ (reference sequence). This CDR3 is 11 amino acids long. In nucleotides, the CDR3 is TGTGCCAGCCGGAGGGACAATGAGCAGTTCTTC. Amino acids: CASRRDNEQFF.

This clone occurred a few times. The chain has TRBV19 and TRBJ2-1, with D tentatively TRBD2 (6 bases). CDR3 length: 15 amino acids. V lost 4 bases, J lost 0 bases, and 10 bases lay in between. CDR1 is LNHDA, CDR2 SQIVND, per germline (reference sequence). DNA for the CDR3: TGTGCCAGTAGTAGCGGGGTTAGCTCCTACAATGAGCAGTTCTTC. Translated: CASSSGVSSYNEQFF.

This clone has a single count. This chain joins TRBV19 and TRBJ2-1, with D perhaps TRBD2 (6 bases). The CDR3 consists of 17 residues. CDR1 is LNHDA, CDR2 SQIVND, per germline (reference sequence). The germline V and J ends were trimmed by 7 bases and 9 bases, with 28 bases remaining between them. CDR3 residues: CASTHSAGSLINSEQFF. CDR3 DNA: TGTGCCAGTACTCATTCGGCCGGGAGCCTCATCAACAGTGAGCAGTTCTTC.

The rearrangement joins TRBV7-7 to TRBJ1-4; possibly TRBD1 for D (5 bases). The CDR3 sequence is 12 residues long. Germline V gene sequence: CDR1 SSHAT, CDR2 FNYEAQ (reference sequence). The CDR3 loop is CTWGATNEKLFF. The CDR3 coding sequence is TGTACCTGGGGCGCAACTAATGAAAAACTGTTTTTT.

The chain is built from TRBV5-6 and TRBJ2-7; tentatively, D is TRBD1 (5 bases). The CDR3 is 14 residues long. Trimming shortened V by 1 base and J by 2 bases, and 10 bases separated the two germline ends. Germline loops: CDR1 SGHDT, CDR2 YYEEEE. CDR3 DNA: TGTGCCAGCAGCTTGCTTGGACAAACCTACGAGCAGTACTTC. Amino acids: CASSLLGQTYEQYF.

This clone was picked up a small number of times. This rearrangement joins TRBV11-3 to TRBJ1-1, with 8 positions matching TRBD1. Germline V gene sequence: CDR1 SGHNT, CDR2 YENEEA. CDR3 length: 14 residues. CDR3 in DNA: TGTCGTCTACAGGGGGTGACCGCGAACACTGAAGCTTTCTTT. Its protein product is CRLQGVTANTEAFF.